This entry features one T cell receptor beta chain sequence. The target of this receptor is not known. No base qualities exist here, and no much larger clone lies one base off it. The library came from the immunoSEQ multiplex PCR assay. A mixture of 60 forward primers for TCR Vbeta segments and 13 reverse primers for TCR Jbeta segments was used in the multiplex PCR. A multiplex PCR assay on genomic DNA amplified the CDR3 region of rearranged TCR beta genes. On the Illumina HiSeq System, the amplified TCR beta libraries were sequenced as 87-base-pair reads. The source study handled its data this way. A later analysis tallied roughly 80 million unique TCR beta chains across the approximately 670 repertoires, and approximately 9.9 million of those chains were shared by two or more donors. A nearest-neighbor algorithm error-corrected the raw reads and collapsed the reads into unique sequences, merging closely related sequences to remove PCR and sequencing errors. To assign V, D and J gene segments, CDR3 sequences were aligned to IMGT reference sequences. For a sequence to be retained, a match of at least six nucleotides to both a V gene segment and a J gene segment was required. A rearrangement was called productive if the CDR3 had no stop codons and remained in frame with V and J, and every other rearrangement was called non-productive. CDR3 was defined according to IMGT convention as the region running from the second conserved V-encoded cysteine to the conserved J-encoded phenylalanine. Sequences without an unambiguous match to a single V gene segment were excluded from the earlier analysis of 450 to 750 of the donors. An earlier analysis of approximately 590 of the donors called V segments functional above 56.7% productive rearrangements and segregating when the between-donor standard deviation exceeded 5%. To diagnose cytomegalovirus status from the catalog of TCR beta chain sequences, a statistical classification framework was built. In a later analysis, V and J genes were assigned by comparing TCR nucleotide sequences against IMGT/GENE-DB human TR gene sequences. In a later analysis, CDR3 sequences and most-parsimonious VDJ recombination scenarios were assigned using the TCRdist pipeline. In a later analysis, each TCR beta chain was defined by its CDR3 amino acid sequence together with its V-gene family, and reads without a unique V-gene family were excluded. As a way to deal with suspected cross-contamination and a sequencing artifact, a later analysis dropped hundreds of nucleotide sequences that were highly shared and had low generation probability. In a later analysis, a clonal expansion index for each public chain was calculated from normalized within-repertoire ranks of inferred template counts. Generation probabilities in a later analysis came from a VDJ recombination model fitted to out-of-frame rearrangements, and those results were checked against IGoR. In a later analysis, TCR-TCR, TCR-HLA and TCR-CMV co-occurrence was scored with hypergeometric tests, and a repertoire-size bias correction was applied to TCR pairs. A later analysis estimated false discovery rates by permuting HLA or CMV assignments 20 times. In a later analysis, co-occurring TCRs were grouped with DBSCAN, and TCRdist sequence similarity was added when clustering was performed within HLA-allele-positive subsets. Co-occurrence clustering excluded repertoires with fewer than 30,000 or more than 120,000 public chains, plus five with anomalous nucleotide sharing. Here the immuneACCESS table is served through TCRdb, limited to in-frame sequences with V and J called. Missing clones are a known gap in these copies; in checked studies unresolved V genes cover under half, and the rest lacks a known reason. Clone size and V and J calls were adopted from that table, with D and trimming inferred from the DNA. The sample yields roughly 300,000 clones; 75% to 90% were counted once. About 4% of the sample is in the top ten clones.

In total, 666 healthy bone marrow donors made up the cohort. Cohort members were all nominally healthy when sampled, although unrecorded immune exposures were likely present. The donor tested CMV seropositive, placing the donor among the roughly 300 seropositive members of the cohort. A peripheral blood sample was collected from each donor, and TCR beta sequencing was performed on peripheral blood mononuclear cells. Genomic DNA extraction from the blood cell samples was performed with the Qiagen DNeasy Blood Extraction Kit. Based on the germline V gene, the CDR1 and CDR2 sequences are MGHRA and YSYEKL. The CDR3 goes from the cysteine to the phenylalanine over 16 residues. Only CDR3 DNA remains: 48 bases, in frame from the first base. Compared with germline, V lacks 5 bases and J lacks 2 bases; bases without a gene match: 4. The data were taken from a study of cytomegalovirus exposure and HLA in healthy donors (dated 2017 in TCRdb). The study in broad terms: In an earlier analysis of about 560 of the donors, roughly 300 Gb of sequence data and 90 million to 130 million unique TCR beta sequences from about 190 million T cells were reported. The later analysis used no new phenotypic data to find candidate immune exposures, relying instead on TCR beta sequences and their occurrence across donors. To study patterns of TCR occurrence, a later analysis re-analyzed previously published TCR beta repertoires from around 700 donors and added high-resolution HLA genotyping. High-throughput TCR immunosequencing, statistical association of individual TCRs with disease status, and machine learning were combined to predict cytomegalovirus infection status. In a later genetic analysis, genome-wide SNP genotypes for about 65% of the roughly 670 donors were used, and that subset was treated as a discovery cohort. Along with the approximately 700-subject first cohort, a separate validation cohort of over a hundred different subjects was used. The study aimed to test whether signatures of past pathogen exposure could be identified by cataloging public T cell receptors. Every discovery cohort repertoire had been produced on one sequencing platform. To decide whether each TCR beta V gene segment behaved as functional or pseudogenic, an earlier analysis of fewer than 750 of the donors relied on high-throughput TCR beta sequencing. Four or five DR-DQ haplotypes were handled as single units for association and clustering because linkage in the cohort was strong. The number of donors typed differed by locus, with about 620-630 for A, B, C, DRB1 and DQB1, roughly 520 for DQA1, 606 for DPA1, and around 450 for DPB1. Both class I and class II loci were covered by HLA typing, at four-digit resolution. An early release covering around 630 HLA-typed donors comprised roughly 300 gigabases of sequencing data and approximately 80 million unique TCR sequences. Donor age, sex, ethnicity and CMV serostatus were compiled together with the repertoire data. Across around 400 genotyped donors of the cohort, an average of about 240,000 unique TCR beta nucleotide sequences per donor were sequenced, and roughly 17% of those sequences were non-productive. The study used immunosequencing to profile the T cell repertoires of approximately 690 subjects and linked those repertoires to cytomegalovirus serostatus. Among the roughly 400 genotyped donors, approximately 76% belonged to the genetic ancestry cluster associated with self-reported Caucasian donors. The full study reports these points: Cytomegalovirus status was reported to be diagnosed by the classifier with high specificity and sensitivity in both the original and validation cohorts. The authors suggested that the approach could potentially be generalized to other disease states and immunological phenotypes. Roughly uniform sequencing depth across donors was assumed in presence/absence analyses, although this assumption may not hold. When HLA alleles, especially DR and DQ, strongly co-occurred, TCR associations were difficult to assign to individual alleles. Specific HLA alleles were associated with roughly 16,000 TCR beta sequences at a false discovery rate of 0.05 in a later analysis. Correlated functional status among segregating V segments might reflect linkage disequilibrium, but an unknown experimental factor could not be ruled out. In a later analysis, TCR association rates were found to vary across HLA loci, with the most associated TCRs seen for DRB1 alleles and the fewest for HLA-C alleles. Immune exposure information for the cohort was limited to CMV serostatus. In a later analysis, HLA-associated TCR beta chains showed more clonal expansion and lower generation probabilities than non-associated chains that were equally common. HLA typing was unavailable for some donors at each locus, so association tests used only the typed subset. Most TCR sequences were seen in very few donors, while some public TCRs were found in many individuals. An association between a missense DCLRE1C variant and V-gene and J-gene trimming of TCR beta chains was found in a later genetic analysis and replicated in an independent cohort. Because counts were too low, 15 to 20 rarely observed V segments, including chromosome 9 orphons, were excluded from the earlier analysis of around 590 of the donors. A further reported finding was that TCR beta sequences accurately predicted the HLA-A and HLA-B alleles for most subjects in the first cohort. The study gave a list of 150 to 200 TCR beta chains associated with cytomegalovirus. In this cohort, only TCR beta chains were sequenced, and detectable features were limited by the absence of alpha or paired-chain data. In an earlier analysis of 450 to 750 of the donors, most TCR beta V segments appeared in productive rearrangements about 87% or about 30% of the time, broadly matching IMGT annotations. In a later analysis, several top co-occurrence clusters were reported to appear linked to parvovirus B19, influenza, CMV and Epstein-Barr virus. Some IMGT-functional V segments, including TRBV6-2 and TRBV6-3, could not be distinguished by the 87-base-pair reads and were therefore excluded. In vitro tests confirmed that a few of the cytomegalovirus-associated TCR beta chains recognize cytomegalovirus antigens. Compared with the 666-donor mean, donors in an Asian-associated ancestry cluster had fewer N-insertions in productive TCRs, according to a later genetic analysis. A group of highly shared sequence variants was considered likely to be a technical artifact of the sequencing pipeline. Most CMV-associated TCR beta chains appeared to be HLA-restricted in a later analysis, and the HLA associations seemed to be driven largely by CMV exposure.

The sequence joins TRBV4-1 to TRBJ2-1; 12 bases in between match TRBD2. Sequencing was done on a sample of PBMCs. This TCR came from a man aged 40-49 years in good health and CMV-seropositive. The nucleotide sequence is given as TGCGCCAGCAGCGGTCCTAGCGGGAGGGCCTACAATGAGCAGTTCTTC. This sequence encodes CASSGPSGRAYNEQFF.